This TCR beta chain was captured in a study of blood T cell repertoires in COVID-19 (dated by TCRdb to 2019 to 2021). For the study in its entirety: Samples covering the acute and convalescent phases of COVID-19 were provided by collaborators in the United States, Italy and Spain. Where available, HLA class I and class II types were taken from metadata supplied by the sample provider and were not determined by assay-based typing. The dataset comprised deeply sampled blood TCRbeta repertoires from subjects exposed to, actively infected with, or recovered from COVID-19. The prospective study material was composed of cDNA or gDNA derived from T cells, B-cell-depleted T cells, or PBMCs. The samples were drawn from the first 160 participants of the ongoing ImmuneRACE study and from 1,254 subjects provided by 6 global collaborators. A de-identified subject ID, COVID-19 status, age in years and sex were almost always included in the sample metadata. A freely available public database, intended as a resource for researchers studying the immune response to SARS-CoV-2, is where the repertoires were released. General conclusions and limits of the study: Clinical and demographic metadata were provided uncurated, with the amount varying by source and participant.

TCRbeta CDR3 regions were amplified from genomic DNA by means of the immunoSEQ Assay, a bias-controlled multiplex PCR. For the original study's pipeline: The number of nucleated cells in each sample was estimated from the amplification of reference gene primers within the assay. To quantify the absolute abundance of each unique TCRbeta CDR3 rearrangement, sequence reads were collapsed and filtered. For each sample, productive Simpson clonality was calculated as the square root of Simpson's diversity index over productive rearrangements. TCRdb stores this immuneACCESS table with in-frame sequences only. Part of the clones is absent; in the studies checked, under half of the shortfall reflects unresolved V genes, and no reason is known for the rest. That table supplies the V and J calls and clone size; D and trimming were determined from the DNA. The sample yields about 440,000 clones; around nine tenths were counted once. The top ten clones comprise over 1.5% of the sample.

From cysteine to phenylalanine, the CDR3 is 13 amino acids long. CDR3 DNA only is kept here, 39 bases in frame from base 1. CDR1 is given as LNHDA and CDR2 as SQIVND, both from the germline V gene (reference sequence). At the junction V is shortened by 7 bases and J by 11 bases; bases outside the gene matches: 9. As regards this clone: It lacks a known antigen. Base-call qualities are not available, and no considerably larger clone is one nucleotide away.

In the prospective study, participants were roughly 18 to 100 years old, resided in around 25 geographic areas of the United States, and were enrolled through a virtual design. In the prospective study, participants were assigned to cohorts based on the clinical history participants reported in a screening survey and a study questionnaire. In the prospective study, mobile phlebotomists collected whole blood, serum and a nasopharyngeal or oropharyngeal swab from each participant. Additional blood draws and questionnaires over an approximately two-month period could optionally be provided by prospective study participants. Before DNA extraction, blood samples from the prospective study were shipped at room temperature or frozen.

The TCR was taken from a woman aged 18-35 years with acute COVID-19. The chain is encoded by TRBV19 joined to TRBJ1-1; 11 nucleotides in the junction match TRBD1. The sample comprised PBMCs or T cells enriched from blood (not recorded which). Here is the DNA: TGTGCCAGTACCAAGGACAGGGGGCCGTATGCTTTCTTT. It is translated as CASTKDRGPYAFF.